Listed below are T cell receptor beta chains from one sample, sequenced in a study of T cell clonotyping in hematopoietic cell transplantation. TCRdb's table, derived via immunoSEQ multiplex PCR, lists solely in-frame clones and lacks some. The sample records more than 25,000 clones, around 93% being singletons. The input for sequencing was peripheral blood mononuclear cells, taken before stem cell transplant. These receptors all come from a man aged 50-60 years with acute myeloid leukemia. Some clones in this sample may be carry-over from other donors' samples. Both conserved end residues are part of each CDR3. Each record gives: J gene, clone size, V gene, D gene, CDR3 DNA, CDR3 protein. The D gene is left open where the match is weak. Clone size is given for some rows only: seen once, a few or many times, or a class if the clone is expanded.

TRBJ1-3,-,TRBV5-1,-,TGCGCCAGCAGCTTAGGGGACTCCTCTGGAAACACCATATATTTT,CASSLGDSSGNTIYF
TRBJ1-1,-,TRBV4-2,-,TGTGCCAGCAGCCAAGCCGGGGCCGGGGGTGAAGCTTTCTTT,CASSQAGAGGEAFF
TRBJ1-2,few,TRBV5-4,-,TGTGCCAGCAGCTTGGGACAGGACGCGGGCTACACCTTC,CASSLGQDAGYTF
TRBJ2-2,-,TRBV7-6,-,TGTGCCAGCAGCGGGAGGACCGGAACCGCGAACACCGGGGAGCTGTTTTTT,CASSGRTGTANTGELFF
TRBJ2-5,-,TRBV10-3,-,TGTGCCATCAGCCCAGGGGAATCCCAGTACTTC,CAISPGESQYF
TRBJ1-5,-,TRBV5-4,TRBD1,TGTGCCAGCAGCCCTGGGACAGGGGGAGGTCAGCCCCAGCATTTT,CASSPGTGGGQPQHF
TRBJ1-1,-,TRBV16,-,TGTGCCAGCAGCCAATGGAGGGTAATAGGGAACACTGAAGCTTTCTTT,CASSQWRVIGNTEAFF
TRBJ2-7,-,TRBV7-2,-,TGTGCCAGCAGCCTCCGGGACAAGTTCTCCTACGAGCAGTACTTC,CASSLRDKFSYEQYF
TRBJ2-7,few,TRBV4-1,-,TGCGCCAGCAGCCAAGAAGGTGGTGGTTCCTACGAGCAGTACTTC,CASSQEGGGSYEQYF
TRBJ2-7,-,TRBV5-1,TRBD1,TGCGCCAGCAGCCAAGGGACAGAGTTTGACGAGCAGTACTTC,CASSQGTEFDEQYF
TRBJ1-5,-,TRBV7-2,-,TGTGCCAGCAGCTTAGGCGGGGAGAGGAATCAGCCCCAGCATTTT,CASSLGGERNQPQHF
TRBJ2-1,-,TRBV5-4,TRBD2,TGTGCCAGCAGTCGTTCCGGGACTAGCGGGAGCAATGAGCAGTTCTTC,CASSRSGTSGSNEQFF
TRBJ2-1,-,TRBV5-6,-,TGTGCCAGCAGCTTGGTGGTGTCTGCCCCGGCCTACAATGAGCAGTTCTTC,CASSLVVSAPAYNEQFF
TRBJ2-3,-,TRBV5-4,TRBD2,TGTGCCAGCAGTCCTCTAGCGGGGGCTAGCACAGATACGCAGTATTTT,CASSPLAGASTDTQYF
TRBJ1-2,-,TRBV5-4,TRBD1,TGTGCCAGCAGCCCGTGGACAGGGGGCACCTATGGCTACACCTTC,CASSPWTGGTYGYTF